Below are 21 T cell receptor beta chains sequenced from a single sample in a study of beta chain features in type 1 diabetes. TCRB transcripts that were expressed got sequenced, as all of the isolated RNA had been reverse transcribed. Method: immunoSEQ multiplex PCR; TCRdb's copy keeps in-frame clones and lacks some. Of roughly 500,000 clones in the sample, about 30% were seen once. Material: naive CD4+ T cells from blood. The receptors were sampled from a man aged 18 to 30 in good health.

This clone appeared a few times. The gene calls are TRBV18 and TRBJ2-2; a possible D gene is TRBD1 (5 bases). Germline loops: CDR1 KGHSH, CDR2 LQKENI. V was cut by 0 bases and J by 6 bases, with 17 bases left in between. The CDR3 totals 17 residues. In nucleotides, the CDR3 is TGTGCCAGCTCACCACCCGGCAGGGTTTCAAGTTCCGGGGAGCTGTTTTTT. Translating gives CASSPPGRVSSSGELFF. Full variable domain (rest looked up from reference TRBV18 and TRBJ2-2): NAGVMQNPRHLVRRRGQEARLRCSPMKGHSHVYWYRQLPEEGLKFMVYLQKENIIDESGMPKERFSAEFPKEGPSILRIQQVVRGDSAAYFCASSPPGRVSSSGELFFGEGSRLTVL.

V usage is TRBV25-1 and J usage is TRBJ1-5; D remains ambiguous. Trimming left V 5 bases short and J 2 bases short, with 16 bases between. In germline, CDR1 is MGHDK, CDR2 SYGVNS. The CDR3 contains 16 residues. In DNA, the CDR3 is TGTGCCAGCAGTCCAAGGGCGGACGCTGGCAATCAGCCCCAGCATTTT. As protein: CASSPRADAGNQPQHF.

Comment on this clone: The same CDR3 also results from other DNA sequences found in this sample. The J gene is TRBJ2-1, the V gene TRBV18; D is possibly TRBD1 or TRBD2 (5 bases each). V was shortened by 3 bases and J by 0 bases, with 9 bases between the two germline ends. The CDR3 has 15 residues. Germline V lookup: CDR1 KGHSH, CDR2 LQKENI. The CDR3 region is CASSPGVSSYNEQFF. As DNA, the CDR3 is TGTGCCAGCTCACCGGGGGTAAGCTCCTACAATGAGCAGTTCTTC.

This clone was counted a few times. V and J are TRBV30 and TRBJ2-1; tentatively, D is TRBD1 or TRBD2 (5 bases each). CDR1 is GTSNPN, CDR2 SVGIG, per germline (reference sequence). V gave up 2 bases and J gave up 15 bases, with 20 bases separating them. This CDR3 contains 13 residues. The CDR3 protein is CAWSQTTRDPAFF. The CDR3 DNA reads as TGTGCCTGGAGTCAAACGACCCGGGACCCCGCGTTCTTC.

This clone was picked up a small number of times. The chain is built from TRBV28 and TRBJ2-6; weak D call: TRBD1 (6 bases). This CDR3 has 16 amino acids. V lost 6 bases, J lost 0 bases, and 12 bases lay in between. Per germline, CDR1 MDHEN and CDR2 SYDVKM. CDR3 loop: CASSLGGTSGANVLTF. The DNA of the CDR3 is TGTGCCAGCAGCTTAGGGGGAACCTCTGGGGCCAACGTCCTGACTTTC.

The J gene is TRBJ2-5, the V gene TRBV28; 10 bases agree with TRBD2. Germline CDR1 MDHEN, CDR2 SYDVKM. The CDR3 has 18 residues. The V gene end was trimmed by 3 bases and the J gene end by 5 bases; junction bases not matched to a gene: 15. DNA for the CDR3: TGTGCCAGCAGTTTCCCCCTGGCTAGCGGGAGATCGTGGGAGACCCAGTACTTC. Translating it yields CASSFPLASGRSWETQYF.

The chain uses TRBV10-3 and TRBJ1-1; 7 positions match TRBD1. The CDR3 extends over 13 amino acids. The V gene's germline CDR1 is ENHRY and CDR2 SYGVKD. The trim removed 8 bases at V and 7 bases at J, leaving 10 bases unmatched. CDR3 coding DNA: TGTGCCATCGGGGACCGGGACAGACATGAAGCTTTCTTT. Residues: CAIGDRDRHEAFF.

This chain links TRBV6-6 with TRBJ2-6; D might be TRBD1 (6 bases). V was trimmed by 4 bases and J by 5 bases, leaving 15 bases between them. The CDR3 has 16 residues. Germline CDR1 MNHNY, CDR2 SVGAGI (reference sequence). The DNA of the CDR3 is TGTGCCAGCAGTTCTAAACAGGGTCCCAGGGCCAACGTCCTGACTTTC. Protein sequence: CASSSKQGPRANVLTF.

This clone has a handful of counts. The J gene is TRBJ2-3, the V gene TRBV6-5; possible D gene TRBD1, 6 bases. The germline V gene has CDR1 MNHEY and CDR2 SVGAGI. V lost 4 bases to trimming and J lost 0 bases, with 11 bases between them. The CDR3 sequence is 15 residues long. DNA of the CDR3: TGTGCCAGCAGTTCAGGGGCGGTTAGCACAGATACGCAGTATTTT. It specifies CASSSGAVSTDTQYF.

The chain carries TRBV29-1 and TRBJ2-1, with a possible D match to TRBD2 (5 bases). Germline V gene lookup returns CDR1 SQVTM and CDR2 ANQGSEA. With 8 bases removed from V and 10 bases from J, the gap between germline ends came to 21 bases. The CDR3 contains 13 residues. The CDR3 DNA is TGCAGCCCCCGTAGGACTGAGACTGGAGAGCAGTTCTTC. Translating gives CSPRRTETGEQFF.

This clone was observed a few times. The V call is TRBV5-1, the J call TRBJ2-1; no clear D. With 2 bases removed from V and 7 bases from J, the gap between germline ends came to 4 bases. This CDR3 is 11 amino acids long. Germline CDR1 reads SGHRS; CDR2 reads YFSETQ. The CDR3 is CASSFFNEQFF. In nucleotides, the CDR3 is TGCGCCAGCAGCTTTTTTAATGAGCAGTTCTTC.

This clone was detected only a few times. The sample contains more than one DNA sequence encoding this CDR3. The J gene is TRBJ2-7, the V gene TRBV4-3; D remains unclear. With 0 bases removed from V and 3 bases from J, the gap between germline ends came to 6 bases. Germline-derived CDR1 and CDR2 are LGHNA and YSLEER. The CDR3 contains 13 residues. The CDR3 nucleotides read TGCGCCAGCAGCCAAGATCCCCGCTACGAGCAGTACTTC. Its translation: CASSQDPRYEQYF.

This clone occurred a few times. CDR3 in DNA: TGTGCCAGCAGCCAAGATCGGACGGCCGCCTACGAGCAGTACTTC. Protein product: CASSQDRTAAYEQYF. The chain couples TRBV14 to TRBJ2-7; D not resolved. The CDR3 spans 15 residues. V was shortened by 0 bases and J by 2 bases, with 11 bases between the two germline ends. Germline values: CDR1 SGHDN, CDR2 FVKESK.

This clone was seen more than once but under ten times. V gene TRBV7-9 combines with J gene TRBJ2-1, with D perhaps matching TRBD1 (6 bases). The CDR3 runs to 15 residues. Germline V gene lookup returns CDR1 SEHNR and CDR2 FQNEAQ (reference sequence). V was pared by 10 bases and J by 1 base, with 17 bases between. The DNA of the CDR3 is TGTGCCATACGGGATGGCAGGGGTTCCTACAATGAGCAGTTCTTC. It translates to CAIRDGRGSYNEQFF.

This clone was picked up one time. V and J are TRBV27 and TRBJ2-2; D not resolved. The germline V gene encodes CDR1 MNHEY and CDR2 SMNVEV (reference sequence). V dropped 2 bases and J dropped 6 bases, with 4 bases sitting between them. This CDR3 contains 12 residues. The CDR3, as DNA: TGTGCCAGCAGTTTAATAGCCGGGGAGCTGTTTTTT. Translated, it gives CASSLIAGELFF.

The genes are TRBV7-9 and TRBJ2-6, with 10 bases lining up with TRBD1. V lost 11 bases, J lost 0 bases, and 7 bases stayed unmatched. The CDR3 contains 16 residues. CDR1 is SEHNR and CDR2 is FQNEAQ in the germline V gene (reference sequence). Here the CDR3 DNA reads TGTGCCGCGGGGGACAGGGGCCCCTCTGGGGCCAACGTCCTGACTTTC. The encoded protein is CAAGDRGPSGANVLTF.

This clone showed up just a few times. The chain links TRBV2 to TRBJ1-2; D remains unclear. The germline V and J ends were trimmed by 7 bases and 4 bases, with 7 bases remaining between them. Per germline, CDR1 SNHLY and CDR2 FYNNEI. CDR3 length equals 11 residues. The CDR3 protein is CASTASYGYTF. The CDR3 coding sequence is TGTGCCAGCACCGCCAGCTATGGCTACACCTTC.

A few counts support this clone. The chain carries TRBV6-5 and TRBJ2-7; tentative D call: TRBD1 (5 bases). The V and J ends lost 6 bases and 7 bases respectively, with 13 bases between them. The CDR3 has 12 amino acids. In germline, CDR1 is MNHEY, CDR2 SVGAGI. The CDR3 is CASSPWGGEQYF. CDR3 nucleotide sequence: TGTGCCAGCAGCCCTTGGGGCGGTGAGCAGTACTTC.

This chain joins TRBV29-1 and TRBJ1-4; TRBD1 is a possible D gene (5 bases). CDR1 is SQVTM and CDR2 is ANQGSEA in the germline V gene. V was shortened by 0 bases and J by 3 bases, with 8 bases between the two germline ends. The CDR3 is 14 residues long. The CDR3 DNA reads as TGCAGCGTTGAAGATCGGGGGTCTAATGAAAAACTGTTTTTT. This encodes CSVEDRGSNEKLFF.

This clone was seen a handful of times. V usage is TRBV5-1 and J usage is TRBJ2-3, with D possibly TRBD2 on 5 matching bases. Trimming removed 4 bases from V and 1 base from J, with 10 bases in between. Germline V CDR1 and CDR2: SGHRS, YFSETQ. The CDR3 runs 14 residues. For the CDR3, the DNA is TGCGCCAGCAGCCATCAAGCGGGCACAGATACGCAGTATTTT. Translation: CASSHQAGTDTQYF.

This clone was observed a handful of times. The chain is built from TRBV27 and TRBJ2-2; no firm D call. Trimming removed 3 bases at V and 4 bases at J, with 6 bases between. The CDR3 sequence is 13 residues long. CDR1 is MNHEY, CDR2 SMNVEV, per germline (reference sequence). CDR3 DNA sequence: TGTGCCAGCAGTTTCGGCGGCACCGGGGAGCTGTTTTTT. Translating gives CASSFGGTGELFF.